The present T cell receptor beta chain was sequenced within a study of T cell changes during pregnancy in multiple sclerosis. Germline V gives CDR1 PRHDT, CDR2 FYEKMQ (reference sequence). CDR3 length equals 17 residues. Trimming removed 0 bases from V and 5 bases from J; junction bases left unmatched: 6. The data were produced by immunoSEQ multiplex PCR, yet TCRdb's version contains in-frame clones alone and is incomplete. The repertoire holds about 39,000 clones, around nine tenths seen once, with 0.37% in the top ten. This receptor was obtained from a female donor in good health, enrolled as a control in a pregnancy study. V is TRBV13 and J is TRBJ2-2, with 10 bases fitting TRBD2. Sample: CD4+ T cells from peripheral blood mononuclear cells, taken in the third trimester of pregnancy. The CDR3 region is CASSLGGAGGNTGELFF. The CDR3 nucleotides read TGTGCCAGCAGCTTAGGCGGAGCGGGAGGGAATACCGGGGAGCTGTTTTTT.